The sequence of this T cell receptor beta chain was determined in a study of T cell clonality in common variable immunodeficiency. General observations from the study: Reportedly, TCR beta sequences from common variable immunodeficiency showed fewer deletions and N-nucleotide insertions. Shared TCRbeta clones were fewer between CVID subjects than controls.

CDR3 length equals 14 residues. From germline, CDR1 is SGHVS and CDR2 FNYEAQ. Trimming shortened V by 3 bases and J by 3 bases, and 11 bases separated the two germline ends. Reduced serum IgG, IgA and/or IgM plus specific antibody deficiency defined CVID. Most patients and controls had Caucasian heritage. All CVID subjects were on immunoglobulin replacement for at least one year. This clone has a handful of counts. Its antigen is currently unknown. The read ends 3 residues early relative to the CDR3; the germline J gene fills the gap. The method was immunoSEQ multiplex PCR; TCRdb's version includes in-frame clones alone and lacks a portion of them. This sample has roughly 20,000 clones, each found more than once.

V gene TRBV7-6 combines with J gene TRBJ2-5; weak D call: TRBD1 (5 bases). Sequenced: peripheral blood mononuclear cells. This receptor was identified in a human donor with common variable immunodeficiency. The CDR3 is CASSFARREETQYF. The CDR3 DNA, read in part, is TGTGCCAGCAGCTTCGCTCGCAGGGAAGAGACC. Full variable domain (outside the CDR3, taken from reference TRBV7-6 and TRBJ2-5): GAGVSQSPRYKVTKRGQDVALRCDPISGHVSLYWYRQALGQGPEFLTYFNYEAQQDKSGLPNDRFSAERPEGSISTLTIQRTEQRDSAMYRCASSFARREETQYFGPGTRLLVL.